This entry concerns a single T cell receptor beta chain. Its antigen remains unidentified. Nothing much larger sits one base from this clone, and base qualities are not available. The germline V gene (reference sequence) yields PRHDT for CDR1 and FYEKMQ for CDR2. V is shortened by 6 bases, J by 3 bases, and the region joining them spans 14 bases. Spanning cysteine to phenylalanine, the CDR3 consists of 14 amino acids. The only DNA kept is the CDR3, 42 bases in frame from the first base. TCRbeta CDR3 regions were amplified from genomic DNA by means of the immunoSEQ Assay, a bias-controlled multiplex PCR. Per the original workflow: The number of nucleated cells in each sample was estimated from the amplification of reference gene primers within the assay. To quantify the absolute abundance of each unique TCRbeta CDR3 rearrangement, sequence reads were collapsed and filtered. For each sample, productive Simpson clonality was calculated as the square root of Simpson's diversity index over productive rearrangements. What TCRdb holds here is the immuneACCESS table cut down to in-frame rearrangements. Part of the clones is not present; checked against another copy, under half of the missing clones reflect an unresolved V gene, and the others are unexplained. V and J calls and clone size are copied from that table; D and trimming were computed from the DNA. This sample comprises tens of thousands of clones, 86% of them detected only once. The ten biggest clones cover 4.1% of the sample.

This sample is part of a study of blood T cell repertoires in COVID-19 (dated by TCRdb to about 2020). Regarding the study in general: Samples from collaborators originated in the United States, Italy and Spain and spanned both the acute and convalescent phases of COVID-19. The material from the prospective study consisted of cDNA or gDNA derived from T cells, B-cell-depleted T cells, or PBMCs. Subjects who had been exposed to COVID-19, were actively infected with it, or had recovered from it provided the deeply sampled blood TCRbeta repertoires that made up the dataset. The repertoires were released in a freely available public database intended as a resource for research on the immune response to SARS-CoV-2. The samples were drawn from two sources: the first 160 participants of the ongoing ImmuneRACE study, and about 1,300 subjects contributed by 6 global collaborators. A de-identified subject ID, COVID-19 status, age in years and sex were almost always included in the sample metadata. Where available, HLA class I and class II types were taken from metadata supplied by the sample provider and were not determined by assay-based typing. The research as a whole found: The quantity of clinical and demographic metadata differed by source and by participant and was supplied without curation.

The collaborating institutions used their own protocols to collect whole blood in K2EDTA tubes. For TCRbeta analysis, collaborators shipped samples as frozen whole blood, isolated PBMCs, or DNA extracted from either of those sample types. The sample consisted of peripheral blood. This receptor was identified in a man aged 45-65 years with acute or convalescent COVID-19. The V gene is TRBV13 and the J gene is TRBJ2-5, and perhaps TRBD1 as D gene, on 6 matching bases. Read as DNA, the sequence is TGTGCCAGCAGTTCATGGACAGAGGAAGAGACCCAGTACTTC. Translation gives CASSSWTEEETQYF. Here the CDR3 is joined to the reference TRBV13 and TRBJ2-5 genes, and the full variable domain is: AAGVIQSPRHLIKEKRETATLKCYPIPRHDTVYWYQQGPGQDPQFLISFYEKMQSDKGSIPDRFSAQQFSDYHSELNMSSLELGDSALYFCASSSWTEEETQYFGPGTRLLVL.